The clone carrying this T cell receptor (beta chain) was detected only a few times. The antigen remains unidentified. Every patient had relapsed following autologous stem cell transplantation, and cohorts differed in brentuximab vedotin exposure. The repertoire was sequenced with immunoSEQ multiplex PCR; TCRdb's copy has only in-frame clones and lacks some. Of roughly 28,000 clones listed, less than 75% are singletons. The sample belongs to a study of PD-1 blockade in classical Hodgkin lymphoma. Across the whole study: Once every 2 weeks, patients received intravenous nivolumab at 3 mg/kg. Findings and caveats of the study: CD4+ TCR diversity, unlike CD8+, climbed significantly by C4D1. Nivolumab starters within 1 year of ASCT were excluded. Complete responders started with a diversity level that resembled newly diagnosed patients at baseline.

Germline CDR1 reads SEHNR; CDR2 reads FQNEAQ (reference sequence). The CDR3 is 14 amino acids. Deletions cut 7 bases from V and 2 bases from J, with 14 bases between. This TCR was sampled from a human donor with classical Hodgkin lymphoma. The chain couples TRBV7-9 to TRBJ1-1; D not resolved. The source material was peripheral blood mononuclear cells (PBMCs), sampled before the second cycle of nivolumab. Here the CDR3 DNA reads TGTGCCAGCACCCCATCGTGGGTTAACACTGAAGCTTTCTTT. It is translated as CASTPSWVNTEAFF.